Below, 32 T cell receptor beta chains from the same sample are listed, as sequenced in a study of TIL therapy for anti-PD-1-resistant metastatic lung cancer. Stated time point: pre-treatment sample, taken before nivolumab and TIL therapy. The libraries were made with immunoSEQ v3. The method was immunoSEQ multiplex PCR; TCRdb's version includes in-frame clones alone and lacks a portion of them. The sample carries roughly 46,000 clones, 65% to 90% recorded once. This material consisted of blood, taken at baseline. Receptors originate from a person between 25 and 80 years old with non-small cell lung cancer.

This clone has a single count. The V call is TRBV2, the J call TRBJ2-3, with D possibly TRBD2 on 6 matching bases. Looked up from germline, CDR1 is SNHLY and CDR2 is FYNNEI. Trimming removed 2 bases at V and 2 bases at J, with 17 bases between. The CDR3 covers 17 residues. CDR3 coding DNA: TGTGCCAGCAGTGAAAGGGCGGGCGGGGTTACCACAGATACGCAGTATTTT. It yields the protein CASSERAGGVTTDTQYF.

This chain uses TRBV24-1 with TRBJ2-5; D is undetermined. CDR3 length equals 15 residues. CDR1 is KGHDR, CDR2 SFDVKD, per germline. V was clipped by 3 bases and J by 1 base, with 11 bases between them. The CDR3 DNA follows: TGTGCCACCAGTGATCGTCTAGGCCCCCAAGAGACCCAGTACTTC. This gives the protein CATSDRLGPQETQYF.

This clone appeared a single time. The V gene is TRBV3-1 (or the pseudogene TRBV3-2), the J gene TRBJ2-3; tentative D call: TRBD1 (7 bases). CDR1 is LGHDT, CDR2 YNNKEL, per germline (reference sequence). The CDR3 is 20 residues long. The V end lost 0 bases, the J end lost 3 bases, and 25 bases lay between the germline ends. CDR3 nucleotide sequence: TGTGCCAGCAGCCAAGATAGGCGGGCAGGGGGAGGCTCGAGGACAGATACGCAGTATTTT. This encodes CASSQDRRAGGGSRTDTQYF.

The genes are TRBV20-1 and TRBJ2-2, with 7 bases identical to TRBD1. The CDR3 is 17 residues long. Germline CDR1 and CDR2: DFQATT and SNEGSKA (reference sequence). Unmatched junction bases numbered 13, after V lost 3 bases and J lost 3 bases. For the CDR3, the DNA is TGCAGTGCTAGTGAAGCCCTGACAGGGAAGGACACCGGGGAGCTGTTTTTT. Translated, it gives CSASEALTGKDTGELFF.

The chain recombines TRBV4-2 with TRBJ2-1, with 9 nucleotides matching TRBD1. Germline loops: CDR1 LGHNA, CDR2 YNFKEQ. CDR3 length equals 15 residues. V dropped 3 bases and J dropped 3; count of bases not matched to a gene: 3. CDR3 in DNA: TGTGCCAGCAGCCAGGGACAGGGTAGCTACAATGAGCAGTTCTTC. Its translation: CASSQGQGSYNEQFF.

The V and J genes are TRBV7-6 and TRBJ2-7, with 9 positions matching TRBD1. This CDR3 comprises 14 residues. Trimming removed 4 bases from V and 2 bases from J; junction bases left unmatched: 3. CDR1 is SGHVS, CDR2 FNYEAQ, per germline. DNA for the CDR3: TGTGCCAGCAGCTCCGGGACAGGGACCTACGAGCAGTACTTC. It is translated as CASSSGTGTYEQYF.

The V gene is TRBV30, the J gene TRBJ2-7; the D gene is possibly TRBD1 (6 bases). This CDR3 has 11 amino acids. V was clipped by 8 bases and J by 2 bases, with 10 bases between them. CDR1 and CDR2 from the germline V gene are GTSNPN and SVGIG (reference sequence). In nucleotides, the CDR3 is TGTGCCGGCCGGGACACCTACGAGCAGTACTTC. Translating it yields CAGRDTYEQYF.

In nucleotides, the CDR3 is TGTGCCAGCAGTTACAATAGGGACGGTGAGACCCAGTACTTC. This sequence encodes CASSYNRDGETQYF. V and J are TRBV6-5 and TRBJ2-5, with D perhaps matching TRBD1 or TRBD2 (5 bases each). Trimming took off 2 bases at V and 5 bases at J, with 12 bases between the two ends. Germline lookup yields CDR1 MNHEY and CDR2 SVGAGI. This CDR3 comprises 14 residues.

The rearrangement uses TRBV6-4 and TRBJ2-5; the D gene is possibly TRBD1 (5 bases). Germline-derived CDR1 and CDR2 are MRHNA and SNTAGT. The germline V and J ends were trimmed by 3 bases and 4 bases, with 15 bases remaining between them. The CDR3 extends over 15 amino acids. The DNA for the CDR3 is TGTGCCAGCAGTGAAGGGATTGGGCAGGGAGAGACCCAGTACTTC. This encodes CASSEGIGQGETQYF.

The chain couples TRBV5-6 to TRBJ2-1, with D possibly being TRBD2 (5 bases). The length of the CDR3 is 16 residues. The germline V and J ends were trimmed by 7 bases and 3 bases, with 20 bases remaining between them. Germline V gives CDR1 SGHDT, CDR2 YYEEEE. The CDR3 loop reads CASPKTGNQYYNEQFF. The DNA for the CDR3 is TGTGCCAGCCCGAAAACCGGGAACCAGTACTACAATGAGCAGTTCTTC.

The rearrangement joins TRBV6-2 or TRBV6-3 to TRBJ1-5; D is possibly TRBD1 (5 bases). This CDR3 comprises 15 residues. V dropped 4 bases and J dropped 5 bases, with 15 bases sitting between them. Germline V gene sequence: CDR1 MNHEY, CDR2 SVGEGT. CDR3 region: CASSSIRQKDQPQHF. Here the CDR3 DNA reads TGTGCCAGCAGTTCAATTCGACAGAAAGATCAGCCCCAGCATTTT.

The DNA of the CDR3 is TGTGCCAGCAGCCCTTCGGACAGGGGGCGGTATGAAAAACTGTTTTTT. Protein product: CASSPSDRGRYEKLFF. The chain recombines TRBV9 with TRBJ1-4; 11 nucleotides match TRBD1. The CDR3 sequence is 16 residues long. V dropped 4 bases and J dropped 6; count of bases not matched to a gene: 8. Germline V gene sequence: CDR1 SGDLS, CDR2 YYNGEE. The full variable domain, its missing parts supplied by reference TRBV9 and TRBJ1-4, is DSGVTQTPKHLITATGQRVTLRCSPRSGDLSVYWYQQSLDQGLQFLIQYYNGEERAKGNILERFSAQQFPDLHSELNLSSLELGDSALYFCASSPSDRGRYEKLFFGSGTQLSVL.

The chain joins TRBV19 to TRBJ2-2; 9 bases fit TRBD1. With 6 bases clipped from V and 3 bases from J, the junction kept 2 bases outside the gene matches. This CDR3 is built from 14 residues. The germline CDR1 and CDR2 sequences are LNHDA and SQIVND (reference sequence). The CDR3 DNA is TGTGCCAGTAGGACAGGGGGGGACACCGGGGAGCTGTTTTTT. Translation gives CASRTGGDTGELFF.

The CDR3 loop reads CSAGLAYEQYF. CDR3 DNA sequence: TGCAGTGCTGGTCTAGCGTACGAGCAGTACTTC. This chain links TRBV20-1 with TRBJ2-7, with a tentative D call TRBD2 (6 bases). Germline V CDR1 and CDR2: DFQATT, SNEGSKA (reference sequence). The CDR3 has 11 amino acids. Trimming left V 5 bases short and J 4 bases short, with 9 bases between.

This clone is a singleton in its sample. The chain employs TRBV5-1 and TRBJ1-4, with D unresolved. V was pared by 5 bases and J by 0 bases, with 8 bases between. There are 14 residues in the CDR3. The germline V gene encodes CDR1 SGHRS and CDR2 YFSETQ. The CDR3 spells CASREQTTNEKLFF. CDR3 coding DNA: TGCGCCAGCAGAGAGCAGACAACTAATGAAAAACTGTTTTTT. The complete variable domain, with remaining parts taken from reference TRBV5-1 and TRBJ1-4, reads KAGVTQTPRYLIKTRGQQVTLSCSPISGHRSVSWYQQTPGQGLQFLFEYFSETQRNKGNFPGRFSGRQFSNSRSEMNVSTLELGDSALYLCASREQTTNEKLFFGSGTQLSVL.

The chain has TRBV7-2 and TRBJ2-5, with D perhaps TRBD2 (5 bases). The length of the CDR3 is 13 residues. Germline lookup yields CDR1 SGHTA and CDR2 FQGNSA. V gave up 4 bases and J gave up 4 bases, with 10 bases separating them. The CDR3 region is CASSSGIAETQYF. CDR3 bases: TGTGCCAGCAGCTCCGGGATCGCAGAGACCCAGTACTTC.

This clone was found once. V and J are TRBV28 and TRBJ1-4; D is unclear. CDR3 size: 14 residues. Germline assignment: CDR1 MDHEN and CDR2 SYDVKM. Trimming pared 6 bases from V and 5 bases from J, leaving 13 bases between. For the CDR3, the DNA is TGTGCCAGCAGACAGAGCAGGAGCAATGAAAAACTGTTTTTT. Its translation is CASRQSRSNEKLFF.

In DNA form, the CDR3 reads TGTGCCAGCAGCCAAACTAGCGGGACAGATACGCAGTATTTT. Its translation: CASSQTSGTDTQYF. The chain links TRBV5-4 to TRBJ2-3, with 9 bases matching TRBD2. The germline CDR1 and CDR2 sequences are SGHNT and YYREEE (reference sequence). V shed 4 bases, J shed 3 bases, and the junction held 3 bases outside the gene matches. The CDR3 spans 14 residues. Full variable domain (remainder filled in from reference TRBV5-4 and TRBJ2-3): ETGVTQSPTHLIKTRGQQVTLRCSSQSGHNTVSWYQQALGQGPQFIFQYYREEENGRGNFPPRFSGLQFPNYSSELNVNALELDDSALYLCASSQTSGTDTQYFGPGTRLTVL.

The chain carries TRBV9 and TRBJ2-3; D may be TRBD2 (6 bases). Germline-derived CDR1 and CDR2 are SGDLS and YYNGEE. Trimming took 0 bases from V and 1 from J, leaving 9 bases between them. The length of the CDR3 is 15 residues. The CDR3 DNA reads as TGTGCCAGCAGCGTAGGGGGGGTCGGCACAGATACGCAGTATTTT. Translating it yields CASSVGGVGTDTQYF.

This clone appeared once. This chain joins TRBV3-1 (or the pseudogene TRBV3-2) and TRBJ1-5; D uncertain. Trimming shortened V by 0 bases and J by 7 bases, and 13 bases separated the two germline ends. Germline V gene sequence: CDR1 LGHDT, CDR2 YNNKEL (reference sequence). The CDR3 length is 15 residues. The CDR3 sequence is CASSQDQRVPQPQHF. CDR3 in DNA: TGTGCCAGCAGCCAAGATCAGAGAGTACCCCAGCCCCAGCATTTT.

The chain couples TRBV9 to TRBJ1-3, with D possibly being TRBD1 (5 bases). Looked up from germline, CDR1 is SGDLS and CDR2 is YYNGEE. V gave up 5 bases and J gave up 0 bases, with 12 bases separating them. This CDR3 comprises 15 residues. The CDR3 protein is CASSRDGSSGNTIYF. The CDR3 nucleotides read TGTGCCAGCAGTAGGGACGGGAGCTCTGGAAACACCATATATTTT. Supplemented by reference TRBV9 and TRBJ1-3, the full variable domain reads DSGVTQTPKHLITATGQRVTLRCSPRSGDLSVYWYQQSLDQGLQFLIQYYNGEERAKGNILERFSAQQFPDLHSELNLSSLELGDSALYFCASSRDGSSGNTIYFGEGSWLTVV.

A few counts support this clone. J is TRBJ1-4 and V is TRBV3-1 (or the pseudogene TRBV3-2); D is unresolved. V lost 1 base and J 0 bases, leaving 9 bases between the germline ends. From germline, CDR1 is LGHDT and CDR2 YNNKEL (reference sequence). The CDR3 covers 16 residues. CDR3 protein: CASSQGRYATNEKLFF. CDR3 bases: TGTGCCAGCAGCCAAGGCAGATACGCAACTAATGAAAAACTGTTTTTT.

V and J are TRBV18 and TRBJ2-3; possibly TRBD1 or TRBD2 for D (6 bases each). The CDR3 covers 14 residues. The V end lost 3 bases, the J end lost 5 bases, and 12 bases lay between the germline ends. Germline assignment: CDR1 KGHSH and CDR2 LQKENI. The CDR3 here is CASSPGGWGDTQYF. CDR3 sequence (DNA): TGTGCCAGCTCACCGGGGGGCTGGGGAGATACGCAGTATTTT.

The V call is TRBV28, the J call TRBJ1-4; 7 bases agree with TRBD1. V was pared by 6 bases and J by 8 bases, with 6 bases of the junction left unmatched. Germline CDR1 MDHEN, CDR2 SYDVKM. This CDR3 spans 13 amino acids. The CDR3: CASRTPGQEKLFF. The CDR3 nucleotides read TGTGCCAGCAGAACTCCGGGACAGGAAAAACTGTTTTTT.

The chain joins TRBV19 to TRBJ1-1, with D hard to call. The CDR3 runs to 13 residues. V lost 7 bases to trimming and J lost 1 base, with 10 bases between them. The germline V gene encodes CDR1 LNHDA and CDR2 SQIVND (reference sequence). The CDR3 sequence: CASKLRQNTEAFF. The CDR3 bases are TGTGCCAGTAAGCTAAGACAGAACACTGAAGCTTTCTTT.

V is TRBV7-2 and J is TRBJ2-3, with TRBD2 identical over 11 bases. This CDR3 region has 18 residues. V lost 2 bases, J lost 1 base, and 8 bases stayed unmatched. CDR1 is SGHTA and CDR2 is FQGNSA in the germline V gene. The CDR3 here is CASSLSSGGVRGTDTQYF. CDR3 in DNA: TGTGCCAGCAGCTTAAGTAGCGGGGGGGTCCGGGGCACAGATACGCAGTATTTT.

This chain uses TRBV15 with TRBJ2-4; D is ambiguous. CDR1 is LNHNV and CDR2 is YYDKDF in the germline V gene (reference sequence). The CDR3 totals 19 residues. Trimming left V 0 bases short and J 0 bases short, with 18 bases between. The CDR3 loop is CATSRDVGGPRGAKNIQYF. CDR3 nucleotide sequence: TGTGCCACCAGCAGAGATGTTGGTGGTCCCCGCGGAGCCAAAAACATTCAGTACTTC.

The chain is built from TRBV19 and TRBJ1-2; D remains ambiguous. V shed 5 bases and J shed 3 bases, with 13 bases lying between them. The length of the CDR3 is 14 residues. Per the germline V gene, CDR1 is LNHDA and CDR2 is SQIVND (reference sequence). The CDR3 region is CASSVSTVDYGYTF. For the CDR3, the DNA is TGTGCCAGTAGTGTGTCCACGGTGGACTATGGCTACACCTTC. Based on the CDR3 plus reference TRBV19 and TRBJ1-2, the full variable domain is DGGITQSPKYLFRKEGQNVTLSCEQNLNHDAMYWYRQDPGQGLRLIYYSQIVNDFQKGDIAEGYSVSREKKESFPLTVTSAQKNPTAFYLCASSVSTVDYGYTFGSGTRLTVV.

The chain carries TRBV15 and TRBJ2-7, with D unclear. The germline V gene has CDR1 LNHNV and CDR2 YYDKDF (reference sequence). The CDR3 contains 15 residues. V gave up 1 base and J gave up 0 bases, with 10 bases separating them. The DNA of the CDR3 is TGTGCCACCAGCAGAGGAAGTGGGCCCTCCTACGAGCAGTACTTC. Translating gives CATSRGSGPSYEQYF.

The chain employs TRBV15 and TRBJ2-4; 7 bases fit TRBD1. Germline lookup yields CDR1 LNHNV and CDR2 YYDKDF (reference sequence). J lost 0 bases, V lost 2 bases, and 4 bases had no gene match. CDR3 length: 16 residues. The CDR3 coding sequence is TGTGCCACCAGCAGATATGGACAGGTAGCCAAAAACATTCAGTACTTC. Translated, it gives CATSRYGQVAKNIQYF.

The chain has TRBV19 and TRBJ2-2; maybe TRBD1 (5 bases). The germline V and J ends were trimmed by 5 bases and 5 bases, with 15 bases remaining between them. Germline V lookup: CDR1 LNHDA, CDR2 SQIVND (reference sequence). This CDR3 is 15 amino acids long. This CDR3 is CASSFPQGWTGELFF. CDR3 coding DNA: TGTGCCAGTAGTTTTCCTCAGGGTTGGACCGGGGAGCTGTTTTTT.

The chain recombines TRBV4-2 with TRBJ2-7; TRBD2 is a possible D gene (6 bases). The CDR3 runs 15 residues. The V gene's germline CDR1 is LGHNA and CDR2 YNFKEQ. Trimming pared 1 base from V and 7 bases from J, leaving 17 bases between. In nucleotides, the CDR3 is TGTGCCAGCAGCCAAGGTAACAGCGGGTGGAATGAGCAGTACTTC. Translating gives CASSQGNSGWNEQYF.